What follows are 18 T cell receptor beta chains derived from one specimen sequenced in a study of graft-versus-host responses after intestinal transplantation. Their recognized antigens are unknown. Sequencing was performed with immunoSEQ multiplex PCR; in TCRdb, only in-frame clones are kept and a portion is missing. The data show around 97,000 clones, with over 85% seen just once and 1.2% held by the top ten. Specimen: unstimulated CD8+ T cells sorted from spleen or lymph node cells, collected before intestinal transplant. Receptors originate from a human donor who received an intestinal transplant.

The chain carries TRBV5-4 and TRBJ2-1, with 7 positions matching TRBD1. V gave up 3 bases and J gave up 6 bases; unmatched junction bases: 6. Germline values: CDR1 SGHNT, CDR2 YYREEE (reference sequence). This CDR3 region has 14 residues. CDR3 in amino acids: CASSSPTGVNEQFF. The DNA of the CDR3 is TGTGCCAGCAGCTCACCAACAGGGGTCAATGAGCAGTTCTTC.

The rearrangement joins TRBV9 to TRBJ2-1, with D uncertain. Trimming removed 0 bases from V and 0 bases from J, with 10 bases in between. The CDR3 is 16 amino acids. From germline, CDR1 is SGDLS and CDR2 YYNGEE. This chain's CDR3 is CASSVAAGNSYNEQFF. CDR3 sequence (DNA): TGTGCCAGCAGCGTAGCAGCAGGCAACTCCTACAATGAGCAGTTCTTC.

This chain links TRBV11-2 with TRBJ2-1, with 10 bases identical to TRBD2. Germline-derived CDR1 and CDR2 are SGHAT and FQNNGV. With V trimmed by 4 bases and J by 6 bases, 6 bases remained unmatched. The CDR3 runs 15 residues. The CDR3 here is CASSSLAGESNEQFF. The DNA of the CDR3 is TGTGCCAGCAGCTCCCTAGCGGGGGAGTCCAATGAGCAGTTCTTC.

The DNA of the CDR3 is TGTGCCAGCAGCTTAGCAGTGAGGACGGCAAACACTGAAGCTTTCTTT. Protein: CASSLAVRTANTEAFF. The chain joins TRBV7-2 to TRBJ1-1; unclear D gene. This CDR3 has 16 amino acids. CDR1 SGHTA and CDR2 FQGNSA come from the germline V gene. The V and J ends lost 0 bases and 2 bases respectively, with 13 bases between them.

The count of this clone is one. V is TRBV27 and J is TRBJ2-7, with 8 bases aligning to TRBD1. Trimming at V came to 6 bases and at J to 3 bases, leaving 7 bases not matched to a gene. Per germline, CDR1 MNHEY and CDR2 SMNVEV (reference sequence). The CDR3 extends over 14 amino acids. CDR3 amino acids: CASSLTGEFYEQYF. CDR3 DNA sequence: TGTGCCAGCAGCCTGACAGGGGAATTCTACGAGCAGTACTTC.

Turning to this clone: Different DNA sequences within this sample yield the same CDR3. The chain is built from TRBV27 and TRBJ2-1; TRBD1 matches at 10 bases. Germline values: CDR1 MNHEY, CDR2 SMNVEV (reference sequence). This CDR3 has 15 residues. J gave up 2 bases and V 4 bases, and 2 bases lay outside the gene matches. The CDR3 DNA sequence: TGTGCCAGCAGTTCCGGGACAGGGGCCTACAATGAGCAGTTCTTC. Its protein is CASSSGTGAYNEQFF.

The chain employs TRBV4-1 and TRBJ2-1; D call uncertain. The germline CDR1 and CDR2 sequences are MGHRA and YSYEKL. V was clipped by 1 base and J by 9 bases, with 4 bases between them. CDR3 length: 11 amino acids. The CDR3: CASSQVSEQFF. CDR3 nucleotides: TGCGCCAGCAGCCAAGTGAGTGAGCAGTTCTTC.

The CDR3 region has the DNA TGTGCCAGCAGCTCGGACTTGACAATCAACGAGCAGTACTTC. Protein sequence: CASSSDLTINEQYF. This chain uses TRBV5-4 with TRBJ2-7, with D perhaps matching TRBD2 (5 bases). The CDR3 contains 14 residues. Trimming took 3 bases from V and 5 from J, leaving 15 bases between them. Per germline, CDR1 SGHNT and CDR2 YYREEE (reference sequence).

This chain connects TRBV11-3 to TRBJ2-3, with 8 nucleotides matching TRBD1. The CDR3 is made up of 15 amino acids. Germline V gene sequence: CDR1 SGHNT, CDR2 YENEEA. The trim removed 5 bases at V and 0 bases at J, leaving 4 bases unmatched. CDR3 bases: TGTGCCAGCAGCCCGAGGACAGGGAGCACAGATACGCAGTATTTT. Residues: CASSPRTGSTDTQYF.

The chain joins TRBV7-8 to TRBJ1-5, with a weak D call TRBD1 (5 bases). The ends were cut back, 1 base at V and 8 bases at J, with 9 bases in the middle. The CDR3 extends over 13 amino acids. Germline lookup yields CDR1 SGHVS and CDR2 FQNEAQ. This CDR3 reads CASSLGGVKPQHF. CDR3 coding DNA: TGTGCCAGCAGCTTAGGAGGGGTGAAGCCCCAGCATTTT.

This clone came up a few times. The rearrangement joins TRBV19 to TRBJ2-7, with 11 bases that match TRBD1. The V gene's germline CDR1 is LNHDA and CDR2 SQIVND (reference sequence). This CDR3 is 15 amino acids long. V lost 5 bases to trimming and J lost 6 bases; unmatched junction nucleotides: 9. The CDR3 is CASSSPGQGVGEQYF. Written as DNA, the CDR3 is TGTGCCAGTAGTTCACCGGGACAGGGGGTGGGCGAGCAGTACTTC. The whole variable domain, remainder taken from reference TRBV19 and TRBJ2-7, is DGGITQSPKYLFRKEGQNVTLSCEQNLNHDAMYWYRQDPGQGLRLIYYSQIVNDFQKGDIAEGYSVSREKKESFPLTVTSAQKNPTAFYLCASSSPGQGVGEQYFGPGTRLTVT.

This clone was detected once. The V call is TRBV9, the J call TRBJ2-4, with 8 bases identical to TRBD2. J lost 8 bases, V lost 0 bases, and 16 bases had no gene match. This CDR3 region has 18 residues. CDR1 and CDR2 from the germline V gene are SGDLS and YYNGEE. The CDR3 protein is CASSVASRPGGPGDIQYF. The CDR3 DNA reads TGTGCCAGCAGCGTAGCCTCTCGCCCGGGGGGGCCGGGTGACATTCAGTACTTC.

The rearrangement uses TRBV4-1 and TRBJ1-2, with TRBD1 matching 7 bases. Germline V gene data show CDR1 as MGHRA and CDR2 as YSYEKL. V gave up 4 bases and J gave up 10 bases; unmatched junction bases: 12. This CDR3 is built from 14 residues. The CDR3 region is CASSPLGTVGDYTF. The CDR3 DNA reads TGCGCCAGCAGCCCCCTAGGGACAGTCGGTGACTACACCTTC.

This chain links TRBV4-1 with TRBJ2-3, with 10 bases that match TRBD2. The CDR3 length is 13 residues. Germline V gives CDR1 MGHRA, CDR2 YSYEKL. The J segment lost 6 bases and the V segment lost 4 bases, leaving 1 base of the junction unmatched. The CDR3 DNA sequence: TGCGCCAGCAGCCGAGCGGGGGGGGATACGCAGTATTTT. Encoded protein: CASSRAGGDTQYF.

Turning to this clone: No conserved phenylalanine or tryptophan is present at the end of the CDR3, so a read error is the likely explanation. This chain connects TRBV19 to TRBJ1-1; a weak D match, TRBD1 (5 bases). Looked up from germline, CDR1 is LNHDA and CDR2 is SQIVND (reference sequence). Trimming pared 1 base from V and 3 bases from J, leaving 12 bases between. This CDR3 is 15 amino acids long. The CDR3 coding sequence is TGTGCCAGTAGTATAGCAACACAGGTTTACACTGAAGCTTTCCTT. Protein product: CASSIATQVYTEAFL.

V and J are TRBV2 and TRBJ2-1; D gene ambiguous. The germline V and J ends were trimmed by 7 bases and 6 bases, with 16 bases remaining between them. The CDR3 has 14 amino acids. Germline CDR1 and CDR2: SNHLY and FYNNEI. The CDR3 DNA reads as TGTGCCAGCACCCTCCCAATGCTGGTCAATGAGCAGTTCTTC. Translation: CASTLPMLVNEQFF.

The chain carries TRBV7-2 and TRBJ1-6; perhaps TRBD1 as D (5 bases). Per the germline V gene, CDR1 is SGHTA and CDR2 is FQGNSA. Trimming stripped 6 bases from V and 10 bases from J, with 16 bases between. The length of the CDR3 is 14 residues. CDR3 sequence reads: CASSMEGFGSPLHF. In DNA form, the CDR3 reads TGTGCCAGCAGTATGGAGGGGTTTGGGTCACCCCTCCACTTT.

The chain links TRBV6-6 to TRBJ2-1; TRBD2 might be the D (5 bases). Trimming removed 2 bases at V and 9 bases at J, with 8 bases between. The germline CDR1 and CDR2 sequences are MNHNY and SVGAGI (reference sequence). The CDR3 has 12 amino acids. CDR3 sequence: CASSYVGSEQFF. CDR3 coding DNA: TGTGCCAGCAGTTACGTTGGGAGTGAGCAGTTCTTC.